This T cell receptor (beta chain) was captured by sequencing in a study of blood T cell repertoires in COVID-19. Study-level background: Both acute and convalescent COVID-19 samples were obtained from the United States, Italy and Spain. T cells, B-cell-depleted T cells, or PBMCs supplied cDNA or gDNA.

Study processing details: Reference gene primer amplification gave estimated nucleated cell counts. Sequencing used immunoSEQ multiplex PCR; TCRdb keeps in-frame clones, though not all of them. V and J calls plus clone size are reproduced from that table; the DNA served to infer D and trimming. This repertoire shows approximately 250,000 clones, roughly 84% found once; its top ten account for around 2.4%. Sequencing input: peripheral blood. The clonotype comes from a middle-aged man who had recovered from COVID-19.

The CDR3 DNA reads TGTGCCATCAGAACCGGGACAGCGGATTACGAGCAGTACTTC. Its translation is CAIRTGTADYEQYF. V is TRBV10-3 and J is TRBJ2-7; 7 nucleotides agree with TRBD1. J was trimmed by 4 bases and V by 6 bases; bases with no gene match: 9. Germline CDR1 is ENHRY and CDR2 is SYGVKD. There are 14 residues in the CDR3.